These T cell receptor beta chains were read from a single sample in a study of cytomegalovirus exposure and HLA in healthy donors. The table came from immunoSEQ multiplex PCR; TCRdb's copy has only in-frame clones and leaves some out. This sample carries around 130,000 clones, 75% to 90% of them seen once, and the ten largest clones take about 1.7%. The sequenced material came from PBMCs. The receptor set was obtained from a man in his forties or fifties in good health and CMV-seronegative. Each CDR3 is given with its conserved first and last residue. A D gene is named only where the DNA matches it firmly. The size of a clone is reported for some rows only, either as once, few or many, or as a class for expanded clones.

V gene	J gene	D gene	clone size	CDR3 DNA	CDR3 protein
TRBV7-9	TRBJ1-1	-	-	TGTGCCAGCAGTCCCCGGCAGGAACACACTGAAGCTTTCTTT	CASSPRQEHTEAFF
TRBV7-2	TRBJ2-7	TRBD2	-	TGTGCCAGCAGTAGGGGACTAGCGGGGGCCTACGAGCAGTACTTC	CASSRGLAGAYEQYF
TRBV7-2	TRBJ1-5	TRBD1	-	TGTGCCAGCAGCTTAGGGGAGGGACAGGGGAGGAGTAATCAGCCCCAGCATTTT	CASSLGEGQGRSNQPQHF
TRBV28	TRBJ2-3	-	-	TGTGCCAGCGTCACTGCCGGCGGGCATTCTTGGAGCACAGATACGCAGTATTTT	CASVTAGGHSWSTDTQYF
TRBV11-3	TRBJ2-1	TRBD2	-	TGTGCCAGCAGCTTAAGGACTAGCGGGAACAATGAGCAGTTCTTC	CASSLRTSGNNEQFF
TRBV28	TRBJ1-1	TRBD1	once	TGTGCCAGCAGTTTGGACAGGGCGGGCACTGAAGCTTTCTTT	CASSLDRAGTEAFF
TRBV5-4	TRBJ2-7	TRBD1	-	TGTGCCAGCAGCTTTTCAGGGGGTTTCGGCGACGAGCAGTACTTC	CASSFSGGFGDEQYF
TRBV18	TRBJ2-1	TRBD2	-	TGTGCCAGCTCACCAATCCTAGCGGCCTACAATGAGCAGTTCTTC	CASSPILAAYNEQFF
TRBV10-3	TRBJ2-4	-	-	TGTGCCATCAGTGACTGGGGAGATGGCAAAAACAGTCAGTACTTC	CAISDWGDGKNSQYF
TRBV2	TRBJ1-5	TRBD1	once	TGTGCCAGCAGAGGGACAGGGGGCAATCAGCCCCAGCATTTT	CASRGTGGNQPQHF
TRBV11-1	TRBJ2-5	TRBD1	-	TGTGCCAGCAGCTTAGTTGGGACAGGGCAAGAGACCCAGTACTTC	CASSLVGTGQETQYF
TRBV7-8	TRBJ2-5	-	once	TGTGCCAGCAGCTCGGGGGTCCGAGGATCGGGGCAGTACTTC	CASSSGVRGSGQYF
TRBV7-2	TRBJ1-4	-	-	TGTGCCAGCAGCTCTGACAGATTTAATGAAAAACTGTTTTTT	CASSSDRFNEKLFF
TRBV4-3	TRBJ1-2	TRBD1	-	TGCGCCAGCAGCCAAGATGGAGGAAAGACAGGGCGCGGCTACACCTTC	CASSQDGGKTGRGYTF
TRBV10-3	TRBJ2-5	TRBD2	once	TGTGCCATCATGGCTAGCGGGGATGAGACCCAGTACTTC	CAIMASGDETQYF
TRBV18	TRBJ1-4	TRBD1	-	TGTGCCAGCTCACCAACAGGCAGGGGGACTAATGAAAAACTGTTTTTT	CASSPTGRGTNEKLFF